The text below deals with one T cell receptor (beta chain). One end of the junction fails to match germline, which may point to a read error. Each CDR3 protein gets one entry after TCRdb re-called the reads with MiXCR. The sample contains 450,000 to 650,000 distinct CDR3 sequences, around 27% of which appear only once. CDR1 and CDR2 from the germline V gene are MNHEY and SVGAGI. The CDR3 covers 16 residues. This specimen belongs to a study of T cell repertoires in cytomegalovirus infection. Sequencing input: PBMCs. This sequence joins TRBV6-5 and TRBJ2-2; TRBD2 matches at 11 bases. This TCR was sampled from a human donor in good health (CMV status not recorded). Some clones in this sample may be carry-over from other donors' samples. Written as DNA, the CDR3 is TGTGCCAGCAGCCCTTCGACTAGCGGGAACCCCGGGGAGCTGTTTTTT. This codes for CASSPSTSGNPGELFF.